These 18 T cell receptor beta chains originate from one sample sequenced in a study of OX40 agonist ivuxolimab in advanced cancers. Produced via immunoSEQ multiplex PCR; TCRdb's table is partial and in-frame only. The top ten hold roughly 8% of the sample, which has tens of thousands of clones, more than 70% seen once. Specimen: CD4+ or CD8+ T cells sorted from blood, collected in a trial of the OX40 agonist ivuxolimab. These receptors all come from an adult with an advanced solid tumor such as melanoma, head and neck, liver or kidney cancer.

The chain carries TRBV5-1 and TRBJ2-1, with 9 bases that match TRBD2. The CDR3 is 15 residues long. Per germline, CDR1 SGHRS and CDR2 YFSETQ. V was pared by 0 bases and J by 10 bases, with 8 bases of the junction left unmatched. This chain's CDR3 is CASSLGLAELGEQFF. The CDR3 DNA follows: TGCGCCAGCAGCTTGGGACTAGCGGAGCTGGGCGAGCAGTTCTTC.

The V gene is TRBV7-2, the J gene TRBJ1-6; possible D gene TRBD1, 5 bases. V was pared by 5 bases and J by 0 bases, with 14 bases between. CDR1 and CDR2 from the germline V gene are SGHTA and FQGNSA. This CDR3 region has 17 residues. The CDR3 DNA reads TGTGCCAGCAGCCTAGACAGACCCGACTCCTATAATTCACCCCTCCACTTT. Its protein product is CASSLDRPDSYNSPLHF.

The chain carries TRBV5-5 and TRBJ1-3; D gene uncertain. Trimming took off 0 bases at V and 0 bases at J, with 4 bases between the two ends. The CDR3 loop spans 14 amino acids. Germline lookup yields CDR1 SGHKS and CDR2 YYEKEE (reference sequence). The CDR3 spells CASSLAASGNTIYF. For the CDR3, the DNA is TGTGCCAGCAGCTTGGCCGCCTCTGGAAACACCATATATTTT.

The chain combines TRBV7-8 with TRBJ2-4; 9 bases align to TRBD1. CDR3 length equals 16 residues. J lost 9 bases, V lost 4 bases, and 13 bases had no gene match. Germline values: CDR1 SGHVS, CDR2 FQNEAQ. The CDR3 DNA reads TGTGCCAGCAGCTCCCATATTAGGCGACAGGGGGGCATTCAGTACTTC. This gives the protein CASSSHIRRQGGIQYF.

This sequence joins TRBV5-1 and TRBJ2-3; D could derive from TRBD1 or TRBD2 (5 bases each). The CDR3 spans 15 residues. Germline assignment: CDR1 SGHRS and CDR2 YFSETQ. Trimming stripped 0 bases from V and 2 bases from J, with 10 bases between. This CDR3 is CASSLGGTLTDTQYF. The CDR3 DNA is TGCGCCAGCAGCTTGGGTGGGACCCTCACAGATACGCAGTATTTT.

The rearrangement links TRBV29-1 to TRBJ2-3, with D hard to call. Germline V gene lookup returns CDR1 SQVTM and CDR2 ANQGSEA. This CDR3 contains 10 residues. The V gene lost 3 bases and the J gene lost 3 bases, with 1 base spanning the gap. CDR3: CSVDTDTQYF. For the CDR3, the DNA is TGCAGCGTTGATACAGATACGCAGTATTTT.

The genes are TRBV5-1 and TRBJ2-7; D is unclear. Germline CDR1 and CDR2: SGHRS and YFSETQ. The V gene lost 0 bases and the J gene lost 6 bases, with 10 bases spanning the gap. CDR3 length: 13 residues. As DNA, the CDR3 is TGCGCCAGCAGCTTGGGACTCACTGGCGAGCAGTACGTC. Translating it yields CASSLGLTGEQYV.

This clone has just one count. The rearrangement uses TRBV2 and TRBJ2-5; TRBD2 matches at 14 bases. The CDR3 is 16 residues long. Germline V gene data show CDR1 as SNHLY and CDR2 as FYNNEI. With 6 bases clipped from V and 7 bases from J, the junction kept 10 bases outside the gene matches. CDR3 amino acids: CASSNSGTSGGTTQYF. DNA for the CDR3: TGTGCCAGCAGCAACTCCGGGACTAGCGGGGGCACGACCCAGTACTTC.

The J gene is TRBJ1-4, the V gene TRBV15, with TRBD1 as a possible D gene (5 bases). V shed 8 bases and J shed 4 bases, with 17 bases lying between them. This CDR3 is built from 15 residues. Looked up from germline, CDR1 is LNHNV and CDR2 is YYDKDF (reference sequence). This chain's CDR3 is CATDPNGDRNEKLFF. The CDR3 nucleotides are TGTGCCACCGACCCGAACGGGGACCGTAATGAAAAACTGTTTTTT.

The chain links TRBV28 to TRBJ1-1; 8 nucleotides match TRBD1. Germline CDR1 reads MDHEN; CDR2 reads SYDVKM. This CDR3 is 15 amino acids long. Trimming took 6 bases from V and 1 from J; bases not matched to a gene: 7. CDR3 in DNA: TGTGCCAGCAGCAAGTCAGGGGGCTCGAACACTGAAGCTTTCTTT. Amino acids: CASSKSGGSNTEAFF.

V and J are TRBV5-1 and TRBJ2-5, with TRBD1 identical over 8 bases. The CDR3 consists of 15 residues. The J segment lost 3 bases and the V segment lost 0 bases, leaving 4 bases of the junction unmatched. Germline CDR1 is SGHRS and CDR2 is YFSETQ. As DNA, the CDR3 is TGCGCCAGCAGCTTGGATCCGGGACAGGAAGAGACCCAGTACTTC. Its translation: CASSLDPGQEETQYF.

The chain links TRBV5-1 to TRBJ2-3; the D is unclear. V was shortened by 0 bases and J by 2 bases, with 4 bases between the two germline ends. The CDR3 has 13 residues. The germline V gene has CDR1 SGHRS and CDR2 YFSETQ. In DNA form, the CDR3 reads TGCGCCAGCAGCTTGGGTATCACAGATACGCAGTATTTT. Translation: CASSLGITDTQYF.

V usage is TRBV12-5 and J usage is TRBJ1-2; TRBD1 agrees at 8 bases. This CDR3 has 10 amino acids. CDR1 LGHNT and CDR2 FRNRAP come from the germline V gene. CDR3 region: CAQGGRGYTF. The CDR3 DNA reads TGTGCACAGGGGGGCAGAGGCTACACCTTC.

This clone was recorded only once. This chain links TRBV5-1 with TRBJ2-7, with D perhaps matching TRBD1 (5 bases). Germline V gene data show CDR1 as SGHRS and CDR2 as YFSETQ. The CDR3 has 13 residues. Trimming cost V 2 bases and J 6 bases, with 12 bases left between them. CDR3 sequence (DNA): TGCGCCAGCAGCTTTCGGCAGGGTCCCGAGCAGTACTTC. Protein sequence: CASSFRQGPEQYF.

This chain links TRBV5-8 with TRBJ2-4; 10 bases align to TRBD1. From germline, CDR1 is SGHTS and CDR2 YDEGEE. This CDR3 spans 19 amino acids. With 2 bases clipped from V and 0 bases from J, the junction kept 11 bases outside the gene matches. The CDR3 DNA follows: TGTGCCAGCAGCTTATACCGGGACAGGGGCGATCTAGCCAAAAACATTCAGTACTTC. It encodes CASSLYRDRGDLAKNIQYF.

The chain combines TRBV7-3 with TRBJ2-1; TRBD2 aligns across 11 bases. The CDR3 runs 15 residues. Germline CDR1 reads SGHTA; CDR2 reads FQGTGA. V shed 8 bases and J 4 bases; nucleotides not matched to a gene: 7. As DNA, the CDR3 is TGTGCCAGCCGTAGAGGGACTAGCGGTTACAATGAGCAGTTCTTC. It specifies CASRRGTSGYNEQFF.

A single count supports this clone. Here the CDR3 DNA reads TGTGCCAGCCAGACCTCAGGGGCCCAAGAGACCCAGTACTTC. Translating it yields CASQTSGAQETQYF. The rearrangement uses TRBV2 and TRBJ2-5, with D perhaps TRBD1 (6 bases). The CDR3 runs 14 residues. Deletions cut 8 bases from V and 1 base from J, with 14 bases between. Germline V gene sequence: CDR1 SNHLY, CDR2 FYNNEI.

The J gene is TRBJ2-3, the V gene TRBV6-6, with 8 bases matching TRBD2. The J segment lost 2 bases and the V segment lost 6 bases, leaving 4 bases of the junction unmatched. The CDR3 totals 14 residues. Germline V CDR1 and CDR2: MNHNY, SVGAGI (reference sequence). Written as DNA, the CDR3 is TGTGCCAGCAGCCTTAGCGGGGACACAGATACGCAGTATTTT. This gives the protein CASSLSGDTDTQYF.